This record covers a single T cell receptor (beta chain). The antigen remains unidentified. Treatment noted: around 19 received Ad26.COV2.S at low or high dose, single or two shots; 5 received placebo; per-sample allocation not given. After the first vaccine or placebo injection, samples were drawn on day 63. It was an adult aged 18-55 years in Boston who was the donor. Wuhan-strain spike was delivered by a replication-incompetent Ad26 vector. These data come from a study of Ad26.COV2.S vaccination and SARS-CoV-2 variants. Background on the study: The vaccine Ad26.COV2.S was put into the muscle once, or twice with 56 days between. The study, taken as a whole, reports: Substantial breadth was reported for post-vaccination spike-specific CD8+ and CD4+ T cells.

This CDR3 contains 16 residues. Germline CDR1 SGHDT, CDR2 YYEEEE. Trimming took 0 bases from V and 3 from J, leaving 13 bases between them. The table came from immunoSEQ multiplex PCR; TCRdb's copy has only in-frame clones and leaves some out. Among around 340,000 clones, 86% were seen once, and the ten largest hold approximately 12%. This sequence originates from a person aged 18-65 years who received the Ad26.COV2.S COVID-19 vaccine or a placebo. The rearrangement uses TRBV5-6 and TRBJ2-1, with D possibly TRBD1 on 5 matching bases. The input for sequencing was peripheral blood, taken in a trial of Ad26.COV2.S vaccine versus placebo. CDR3 coding DNA: TGTGCCAGCAGCTTGGAAGGGGTAAAGGTCTACAATGAGCAGTTCTTC. This translates into CASSLEGVKVYNEQFF. Full variable domain (outside the CDR3, taken from reference TRBV5-6 and TRBJ2-1): DAGVTQSPTHLIKTRGQQVTLRCSPKSGHDTVSWYQQALGQGPQFIFQYYEEEERQRGNFPDRFSGHQFPNYSSELNVNALLLGDSALYLCASSLEGVKVYNEQFFGPGTRLTVL.